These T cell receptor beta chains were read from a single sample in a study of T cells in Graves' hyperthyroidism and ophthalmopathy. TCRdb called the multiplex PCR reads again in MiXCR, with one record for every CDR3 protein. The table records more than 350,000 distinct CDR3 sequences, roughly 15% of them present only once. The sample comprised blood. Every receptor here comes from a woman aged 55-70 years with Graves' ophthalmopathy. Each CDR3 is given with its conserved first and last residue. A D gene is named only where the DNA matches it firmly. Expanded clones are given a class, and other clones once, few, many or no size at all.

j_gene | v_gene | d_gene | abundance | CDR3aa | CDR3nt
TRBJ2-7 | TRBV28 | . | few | CASSRWDHNEQYF | TGTGCCAGCAGTAGGTGGGACCACAACGAGCAGTACTTC
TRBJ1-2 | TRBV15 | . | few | CATSRDWTKANYGYTF | TGTGCCACCAGCAGAGATTGGACCAAAGCTAACTATGGCTACACCTTC
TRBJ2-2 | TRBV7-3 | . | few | CASSPSSLGELFF | TGTGCCAGCAGCCCCTCTAGCCTCGGGGAGCTGTTTTTT
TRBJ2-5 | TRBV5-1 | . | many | CASSLYTGVAQETQYF | TGCGCCAGCAGCCTATACACGGGAGTCGCTCAAGAGACCCAGTACTTC
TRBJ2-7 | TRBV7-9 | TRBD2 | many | CASSRTSGGGGQYF | TGTGCCAGCAGCCGGACTAGCGGGGGAGGAGGGCAGTACTTC
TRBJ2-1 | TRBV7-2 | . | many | CASSFWAGDNEQFF | TGTGCCAGCAGCTTCTGGGCGGGCGACAATGAGCAGTTCTTC
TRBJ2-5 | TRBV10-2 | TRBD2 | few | CASRRGAGGETQYF | TGCGCCAGCAGGAGGGGAGCGGGAGGGGAGACCCAGTACTTC
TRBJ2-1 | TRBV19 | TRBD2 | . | CASSIRAFSGRRSNEQFF | TGTGCCAGTAGTATTCGGGCCTTTAGCGGGAGGAGGTCAAATGAGCAGTTCTTC
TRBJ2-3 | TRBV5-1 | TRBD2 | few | CASSGGLAGSADTQYF | TGCGCCAGCAGCGGCGGACTAGCGGGAAGCGCAGATACGCAGTATTTT
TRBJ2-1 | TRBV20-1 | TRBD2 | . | CSASRTSGAYNEQFF | TGCAGTGCTAGCCGGACTAGCGGGGCCTACAATGAGCAGTTCTTC
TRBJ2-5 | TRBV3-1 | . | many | CASSRQEETQYF | TGTGCCAGCAGCCGTCAGGAAGAGACCCAGTACTTC
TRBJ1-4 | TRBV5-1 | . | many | CASSNDGLNEKLFF | TGCGCCAGCAGCAATGACGGACTTAATGAAAAACTGTTTTTT
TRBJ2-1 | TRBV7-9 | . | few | CASSLVQQFF | TGTGCCAGCAGCTTAGTACAGCAGTTCTTC
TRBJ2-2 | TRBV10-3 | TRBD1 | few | CAISERKGGVDTGELFF | TGTGCCATCAGTGAGCGAAAAGGGGGCGTAGACACCGGGGAGCTGTTTTTT
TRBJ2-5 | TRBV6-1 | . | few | CASKRQEETQYF | TGTGCCAGCAAGAGACAGGAAGAGACCCAGTACTTC
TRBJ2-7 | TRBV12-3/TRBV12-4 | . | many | CASSRDGGRQYF | TGTGCCAGCTCCCGGGACGGCGGACGGCAGTACTTC
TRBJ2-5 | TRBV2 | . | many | CASSEVGDQETQYF | TGTGCCAGCAGTGAAGTCGGTGACCAAGAGACCCAGTACTTC
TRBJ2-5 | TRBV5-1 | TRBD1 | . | CASSLGDRGAGETQYF | TGCGCCAGCAGCTTGGGGGACAGGGGCGCTGGGGAGACCCAGTACTTC
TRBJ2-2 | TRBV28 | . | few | CASNLRGVGELFF | TGTGCCAGCAATCTTCGCGGGGTCGGGGAGCTGTTTTTT
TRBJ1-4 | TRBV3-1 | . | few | CASSPYREGDEKLFF | TGTGCCAGCAGCCCCTACAGGGAGGGCGATGAAAAACTGTTTTTT
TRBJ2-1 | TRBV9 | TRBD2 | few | CASNYLAGVGNEQFF | TGTGCCAGCAATTATCTAGCGGGAGTTGGCAATGAGCAGTTCTTC
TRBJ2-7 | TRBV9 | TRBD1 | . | CASSEQGEDEQYF | TGTGCCAGCAGCGAACAGGGGGAGGACGAGCAGTACTTC
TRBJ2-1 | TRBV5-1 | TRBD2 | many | CASSLSGGRAHEQFF | TGCGCCAGCAGCTTGTCGGGCGGGAGGGCCCATGAGCAGTTCTTC
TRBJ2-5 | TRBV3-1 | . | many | CASSQERERQETQYF | TGTGCCAGCAGCCAAGAAAGGGAGCGCCAAGAGACCCAGTACTTC
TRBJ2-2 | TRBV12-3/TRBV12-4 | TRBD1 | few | CASSRTGRLTGELFF | TGTGCCAGCAGTCGGACAGGGAGGTTGACCGGGGAGCTGTTTTTT
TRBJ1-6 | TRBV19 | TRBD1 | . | CASSEDRGNSPLHF | TGTGCCAGTAGTGAAGACAGGGGGAATTCACCCCTCCACTTT
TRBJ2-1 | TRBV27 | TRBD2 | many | CATGSRTSGIHDEQFF | TGTGCCACCGGTTCTCGGACTAGCGGGATACATGATGAGCAGTTCTTC
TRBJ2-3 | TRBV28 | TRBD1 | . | CASSSRDSSYRDTQYF | TGTGCCAGCAGTTCACGGGACAGCTCTTATCGAGATACGCAGTATTTT
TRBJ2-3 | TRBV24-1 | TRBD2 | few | CATSASRLAQTTDTQYF | TGTGCCACCAGCGCTTCCCGACTAGCCCAGACCACAGATACGCAGTATTTT
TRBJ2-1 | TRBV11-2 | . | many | CASSFPGNEQFF | TGTGCCAGCAGCTTTCCAGGGAATGAGCAGTTCTTC
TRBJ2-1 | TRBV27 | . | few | CASSFLEGWDEQFF | TGTGCCAGCAGTTTTCTGGAGGGCTGGGATGAGCAGTTCTTC
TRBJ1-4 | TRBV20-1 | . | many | CSARDTTNEKLFF | TGCAGTGCTAGAGATACAACTAATGAAAAACTGTTTTTT
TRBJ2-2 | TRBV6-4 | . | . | CASSPGGEDTGELFF | TGTGCCAGCAGTCCCGGGGGAGAAGACACCGGGGAGCTGTTTTTT
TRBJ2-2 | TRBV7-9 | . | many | CASSLDGFTGELFF | TGTGCCAGCAGCCTAGACGGATTCACCGGGGAGCTGTTTTTT
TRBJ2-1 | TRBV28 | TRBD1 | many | CASRVDRGQNEQFF | TGTGCCAGCAGGGTGGACAGGGGGCAAAATGAGCAGTTCTTC
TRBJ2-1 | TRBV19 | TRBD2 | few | CASSWASGNPITDNEQFF | TGTGCCAGTAGTTGGGCTAGCGGGAACCCCATTACCGACAATGAGCAGTTCTTC
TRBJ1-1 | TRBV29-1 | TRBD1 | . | CSVGGGQGRGTEAFF | TGCAGCGTGGGGGGGGGACAGGGGAGGGGCACTGAAGCTTTCTTT
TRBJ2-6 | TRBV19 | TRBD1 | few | CASSPDRVSGANVLTF | TGTGCCAGTAGTCCGGACAGGGTCTCTGGGGCCAACGTCCTGACTTTC
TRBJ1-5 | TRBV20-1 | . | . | CSAAGPNYGGPQHF | TGCAGTGCTGCCGGGCCCAATTACGGTGGGCCCCAGCATTTT
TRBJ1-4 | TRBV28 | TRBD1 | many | CASTELQGAREKLFF | TGTGCCAGCACCGAGTTACAGGGGGCGCGTGAAAAACTGTTTTTT
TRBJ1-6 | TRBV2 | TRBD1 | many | CASSGTGGNSPLHF | TGTGCCAGCAGTGGGACAGGGGGCAATTCACCCCTCCACTTT
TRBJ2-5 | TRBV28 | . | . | CASSQAGVMYF | TGTGCCAGCAGCCAAGCCGGGGTTATGTACTTC
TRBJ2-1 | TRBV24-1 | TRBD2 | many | CATSGQGGAYSYNEQFF | TGTGCCACCAGTGGTCAGGGAGGGGCGTACTCCTACAATGAGCAGTTCTTC
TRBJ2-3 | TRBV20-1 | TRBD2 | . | CSARDPIAGGPSTDTQYF | TGCAGTGCTAGAGACCCCATAGCGGGAGGGCCAAGCACAGATACGCAGTATTTT
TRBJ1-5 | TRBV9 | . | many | CASSVGGSNQPQHF | TGTGCCAGCAGCGTAGGCGGTTCAAATCAGCCCCAGCATTTT
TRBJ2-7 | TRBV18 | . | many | CASSQQERGIEQYF | TGTGCCAGCTCACAACAGGAGCGAGGGATCGAGCAGTACTTC
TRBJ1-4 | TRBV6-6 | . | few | CASSYSSSTLATNEKLFF | TGTGCCAGCAGTTACTCGAGTTCCACCCTTGCAACTAATGAAAAACTGTTTTTT
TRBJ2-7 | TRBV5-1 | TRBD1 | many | CASSLATGGGEQYF | TGCGCCAGCAGCTTGGCGACAGGGGGCGGCGAGCAGTACTTC
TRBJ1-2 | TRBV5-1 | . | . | CASSLAQPAYGYTF | TGCGCCAGCAGCCTCGCACAGCCAGCCTATGGCTACACCTTC
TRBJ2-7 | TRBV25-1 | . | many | CASSESGTYEQYF | TGTGCCAGCAGTGAGTCCGGGACCTACGAGCAGTACTTC
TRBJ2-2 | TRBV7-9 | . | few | CATDEGSGELFF | TGTGCCACCGACGAGGGCTCCGGGGAGCTGTTTTTT
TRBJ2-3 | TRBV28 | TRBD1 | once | CASSSGGQGPDTQYF | TGTGCCAGCAGTTCCGGGGGACAGGGTCCAGATACGCAGTATTTT
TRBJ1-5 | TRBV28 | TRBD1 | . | CASSLNRRGGDNQPQHF | TGTGCCAGCAGTTTAAATCGCAGGGGGGGGGACAATCAGCCCCAGCATTTT